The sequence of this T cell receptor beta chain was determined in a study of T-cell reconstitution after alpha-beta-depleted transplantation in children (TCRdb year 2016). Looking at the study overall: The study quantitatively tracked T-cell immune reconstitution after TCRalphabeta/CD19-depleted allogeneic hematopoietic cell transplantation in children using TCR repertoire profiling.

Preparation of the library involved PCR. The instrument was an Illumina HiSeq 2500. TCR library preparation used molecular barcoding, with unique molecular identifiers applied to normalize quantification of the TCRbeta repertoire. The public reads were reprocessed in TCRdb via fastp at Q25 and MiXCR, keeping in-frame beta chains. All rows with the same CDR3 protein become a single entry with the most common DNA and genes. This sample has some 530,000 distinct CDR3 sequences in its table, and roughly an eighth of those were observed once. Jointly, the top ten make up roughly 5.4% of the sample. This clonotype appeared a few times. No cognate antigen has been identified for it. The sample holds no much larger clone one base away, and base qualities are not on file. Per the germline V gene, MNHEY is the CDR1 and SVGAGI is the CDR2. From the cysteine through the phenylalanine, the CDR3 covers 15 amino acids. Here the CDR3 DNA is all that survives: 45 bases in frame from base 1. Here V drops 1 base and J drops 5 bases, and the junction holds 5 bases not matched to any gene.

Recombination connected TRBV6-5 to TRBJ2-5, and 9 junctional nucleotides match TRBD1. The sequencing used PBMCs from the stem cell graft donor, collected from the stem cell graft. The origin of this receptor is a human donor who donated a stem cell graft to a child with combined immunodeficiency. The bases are TGTGCCAGCAGTTACTGGGGACAGGGTGGGGAGACCCAGTACTTC. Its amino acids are CASSYWGQGGETQYF.